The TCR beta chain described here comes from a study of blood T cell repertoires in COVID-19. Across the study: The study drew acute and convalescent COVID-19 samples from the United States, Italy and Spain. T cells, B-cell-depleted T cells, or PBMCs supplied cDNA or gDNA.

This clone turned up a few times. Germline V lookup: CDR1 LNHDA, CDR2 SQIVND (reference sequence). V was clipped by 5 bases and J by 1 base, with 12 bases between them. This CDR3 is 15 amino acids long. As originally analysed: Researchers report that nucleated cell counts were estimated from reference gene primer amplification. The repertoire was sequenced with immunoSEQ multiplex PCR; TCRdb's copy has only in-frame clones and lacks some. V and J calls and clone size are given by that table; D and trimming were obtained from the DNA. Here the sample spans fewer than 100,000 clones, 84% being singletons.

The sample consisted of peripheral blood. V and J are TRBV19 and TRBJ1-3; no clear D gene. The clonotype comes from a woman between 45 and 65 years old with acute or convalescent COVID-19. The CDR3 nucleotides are TGTGCCAGTAGTCCTGGCCGGGGATCTGGAAACACCATATATTTT. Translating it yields CASSPGRGSGNTIYF.